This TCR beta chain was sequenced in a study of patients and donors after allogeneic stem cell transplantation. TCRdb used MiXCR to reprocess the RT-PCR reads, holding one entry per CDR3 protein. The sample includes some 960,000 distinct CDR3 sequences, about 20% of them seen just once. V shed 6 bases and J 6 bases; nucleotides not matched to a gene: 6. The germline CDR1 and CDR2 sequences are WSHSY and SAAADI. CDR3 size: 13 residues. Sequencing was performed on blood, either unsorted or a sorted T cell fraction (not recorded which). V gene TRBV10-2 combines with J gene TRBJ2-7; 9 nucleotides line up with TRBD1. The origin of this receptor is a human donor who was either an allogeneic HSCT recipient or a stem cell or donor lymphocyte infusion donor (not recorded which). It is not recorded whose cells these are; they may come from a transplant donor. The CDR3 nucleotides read TGCGCCAGCAGAACGGGACAGGGAAGCGAGCAGTACTTC. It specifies CASRTGQGSEQYF.